A single sample is the source of the 8 T cell receptor beta chains below, sequenced in a study of long-term antiretroviral therapy in people with HIV. Version v3.0 of the immunoSEQ assay ran at survey level. The data were produced by immunoSEQ multiplex PCR, yet TCRdb's version contains in-frame clones alone and is incomplete. The data contain 20,000 to 25,000 clones, around 86% of them singletons. The input for sequencing was unsorted PBMCs, taken 0.1 years before starting antiretroviral therapy. These receptors all come from a man aged 35 to 55 with HIV.

This chain joins TRBV6-5 and TRBJ1-2, with 9 bases aligning to TRBD1. This CDR3 has 15 residues. Germline assignment: CDR1 MNHEY and CDR2 SVGAGI. V shed 2 bases and J 4 bases; nucleotides not matched to a gene: 5. In nucleotides, the CDR3 is TGTGCCAGCAGTTACGACCCGGGACAGGGCTATGGCTACACCTTC. Translated: CASSYDPGQGYGYTF.

The rearrangement uses TRBV7-9 and TRBJ2-2; 7 bases match TRBD1. The CDR3 is 15 residues long. The J segment lost 2 bases and the V segment lost 5 bases, leaving 5 bases of the junction unmatched. CDR1 and CDR2 from the germline V gene are SEHNR and FQNEAQ (reference sequence). The CDR3 loop is CASSPTGRNTGELFF. In nucleotides, the CDR3 is TGTGCCAGCAGCCCGACAGGGCGTAACACCGGGGAGCTGTTTTTT. Filled out from reference TRBV7-9 and TRBJ2-2, the complete variable domain reads DTGVSQNPRHKITKRGQNVTFRCDPISEHNRLYWYRQTLGQGPEFLTYFQNEAQLEKSRLLSDRFSAERPKGSFSTLEIQRTEQGDSAMYLCASSPTGRNTGELFFGEGSRLTVL.

A single count supports this clone. The chain combines TRBV6-5 with TRBJ1-3; TRBD1 matches at 9 bases. CDR1 is MNHEY, CDR2 SVGAGI, per germline. There are 14 residues in the CDR3. The trim removed 5 bases at V and 4 bases at J, leaving 3 bases unmatched. The DNA for the CDR3 is TGTGCCAGCAGTCGGACAGGGGCAGGAAACACCATATATTTT. Its translation is CASSRTGAGNTIYF.

The chain joins TRBV30 to TRBJ2-6, with D unclear. The germline CDR1 and CDR2 sequences are GTSNPN and SVGIG (reference sequence). This CDR3 spans 16 amino acids. V was shortened by 1 base and J by 3 bases, with 13 bases between the two germline ends. The CDR3 sequence: CAWSGRGVRGANVLTF. Written as DNA, the CDR3 is TGTGCCTGGAGTGGGAGAGGAGTCCGTGGGGCCAACGTCCTGACTTTC.

This clone came up once. The V gene is TRBV29-1, the J gene TRBJ2-7, with TRBD1 identical over 7 bases. Looked up from germline, CDR1 is SQVTM and CDR2 is ANQGSEA. The CDR3 covers 14 residues. The junction had 5 bases not matched to a gene; V was cut back by 1 base and J by 2 bases. The CDR3: CSVEVRDRPYEQYF. CDR3 nucleotides: TGCAGCGTTGAAGTCCGGGACAGACCCTACGAGCAGTACTTC.

The CDR3 DNA follows: TGCGCCAGCAGCCAAGATGCCAGGAGTGGAAACACCATATATTTT. Translating it yields CASSQDARSGNTIYF. The chain recombines TRBV4-1 with TRBJ1-3; D uncertain. Looked up from germline, CDR1 is MGHRA and CDR2 is YSYEKL. With 0 bases removed from V and 3 bases from J, the gap between germline ends came to 9 bases. CDR3 length: 15 amino acids.

This clone was recorded only once. The chain uses TRBV7-9 and TRBJ2-6; D remains unclear. Germline assignment: CDR1 SEHNR and CDR2 FQNEAQ (reference sequence). The length of the CDR3 is 15 residues. V was shortened by 5 bases and J by 0 bases, with 8 bases between the two germline ends. The CDR3: CASSPIPSGANVLTF. The CDR3 region has the DNA TGTGCCAGCAGCCCAATCCCCTCTGGGGCCAACGTCCTGACTTTC.

The chain has TRBV29-1 and TRBJ2-1; D ambiguous. Germline CDR1 is SQVTM and CDR2 is ANQGSEA. The CDR3 sequence is 10 residues long. V lost 1 base and J 10 bases, leaving 5 bases between the germline ends. CDR3 in DNA: TGCAGCGTTGAAGGCTGGGAGCAGTTCTTC. It translates to CSVEGWEQFF.